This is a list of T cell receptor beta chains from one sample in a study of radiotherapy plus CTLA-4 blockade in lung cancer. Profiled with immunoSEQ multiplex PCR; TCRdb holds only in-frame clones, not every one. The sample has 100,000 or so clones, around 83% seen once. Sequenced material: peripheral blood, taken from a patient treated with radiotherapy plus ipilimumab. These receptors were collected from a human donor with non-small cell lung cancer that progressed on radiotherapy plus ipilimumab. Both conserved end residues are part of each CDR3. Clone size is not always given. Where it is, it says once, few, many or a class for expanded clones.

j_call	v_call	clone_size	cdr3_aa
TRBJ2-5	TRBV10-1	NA	CASSECKGGRETQYF
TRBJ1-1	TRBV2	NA	CATNTGPNTEAFF
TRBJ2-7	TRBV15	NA	CATSRATGSYEQYF
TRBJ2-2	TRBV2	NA	CASSGASGLTGELFF
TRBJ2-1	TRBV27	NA	CASSLVSYNEQFF
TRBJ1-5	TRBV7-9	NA	CASSYGTGRDQPQHF
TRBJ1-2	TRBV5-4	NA	CASSLGGVDYGYTF
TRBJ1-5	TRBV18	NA	CASSPGGDSNQPQHF
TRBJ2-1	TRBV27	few	CASSSRPDRGGFF
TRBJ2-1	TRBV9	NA	CASSFGTETLDEQFF